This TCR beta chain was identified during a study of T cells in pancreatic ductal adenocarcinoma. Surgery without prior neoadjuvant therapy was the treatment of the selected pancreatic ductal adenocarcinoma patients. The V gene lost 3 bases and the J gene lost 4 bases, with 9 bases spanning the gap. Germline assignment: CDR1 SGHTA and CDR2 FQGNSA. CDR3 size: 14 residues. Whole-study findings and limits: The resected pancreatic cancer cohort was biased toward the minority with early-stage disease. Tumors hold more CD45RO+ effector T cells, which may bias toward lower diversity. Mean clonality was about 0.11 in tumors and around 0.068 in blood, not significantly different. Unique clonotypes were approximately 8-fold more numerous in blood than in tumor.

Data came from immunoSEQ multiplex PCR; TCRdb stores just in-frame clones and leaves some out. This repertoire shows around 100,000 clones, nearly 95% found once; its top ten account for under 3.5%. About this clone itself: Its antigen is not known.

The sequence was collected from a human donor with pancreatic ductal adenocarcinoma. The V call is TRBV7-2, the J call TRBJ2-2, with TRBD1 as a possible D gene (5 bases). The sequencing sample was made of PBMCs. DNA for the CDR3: TGTGCCAGCAGCTTGCGGCAGGGCACCGGGGAGCTGTTTTTT. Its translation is CASSLRQGTGELFF.